Presented here are 17 T cell receptor beta chains from one specimen sequenced in a study of blood T cell repertoires in COVID-19. Clones were read by immunoSEQ multiplex PCR, and TCRdb kept only the in-frame ones, dropping some. The sample records some 100,000 clones, more than 75% being singletons. The specimen was peripheral blood. The receptors here all came from a man between 50 and 59 years old with active or convalescent COVID-19.

The count of this clone is one. This chain uses TRBV29-1 with TRBJ2-7; D unclear. V dropped 5 bases and J dropped 0 bases, with 11 bases sitting between them. CDR1 and CDR2 from the germline V gene are SQVTM and ANQGSEA. The CDR3 runs to 13 residues. As DNA, the CDR3 is TGCAGCGTTAAAGGTCAGTACTCCTACGAGCAGTACTTC. Translating gives CSVKGQYSYEQYF.

The V gene is TRBV15, the J gene TRBJ1-1; perhaps TRBD1 as D (5 bases). CDR1 is LNHNV and CDR2 is YYDKDF in the germline V gene (reference sequence). Trimming cost V 0 bases and J 1 base, with 15 bases left between them. The CDR3 totals 17 residues. The CDR3 DNA sequence: TGTGCCACCAGCAGAGATCGAGGAACAGGCCCGAACACTGAAGCTTTCTTT. This sequence encodes CATSRDRGTGPNTEAFF.

This chain connects TRBV20-1 to TRBJ1-2; a weak D match, TRBD1 (6 bases). The CDR3 has 16 amino acids. V shed 3 bases and J shed 1 base, with 18 bases lying between them. Germline assignment: CDR1 DFQATT and CDR2 SNEGSKA (reference sequence). The CDR3 DNA follows: TGCAGTGCTAGTAGAATGGACAGATCTTTTAACTATGGCTACACCTTC. Translated, it gives CSASRMDRSFNYGYTF.

The sample holds a few counts of this clone. This chain links TRBV11-2 with TRBJ1-1, with D unresolved. The CDR3 length is 14 residues. From germline, CDR1 is SGHAT and CDR2 FQNNGV. Trimming took off 1 base at V and 6 bases at J, with 12 bases between the two ends. The CDR3: CASSLGVRLAEAFF. Here the CDR3 DNA reads TGTGCCAGCAGCTTAGGGGTCAGGTTGGCTGAAGCTTTCTTT.

The DNA of the CDR3 is TGTGCCAGCAGTGAAATGACTAGCATAGAGACCCAGTACTTC. This encodes CASSEMTSIETQYF. The V and J genes are TRBV2 and TRBJ2-5; TRBD2 matches 7 bases. Trimming took 2 bases from V and 4 from J; bases not matched to a gene: 4. The germline CDR1 and CDR2 sequences are SNHLY and FYNNEI. This CDR3 comprises 14 residues.

The genes are TRBV18 and TRBJ2-7; D might be TRBD1 (5 bases). Trimming stripped 4 bases from V and 3 bases from J, with 16 bases between. This CDR3 is built from 15 residues. CDR1 and CDR2 (germline): KGHSH, LQKENI. CDR3 protein: CASSQDNSRYYEQYF. In nucleotides, the CDR3 is TGTGCCAGCTCACAGGACAACTCTCGGTACTACGAGCAGTACTTC.

The chain employs TRBV3-1 (or the pseudogene TRBV3-2) and TRBJ2-7; TRBD2 matches at 7 bases. CDR1 is LGHDT, CDR2 YNNKEL, per germline (reference sequence). Trimming removed 1 base from V and 9 bases from J; junction bases left unmatched: 3. The CDR3 has 12 residues. The CDR3 DNA sequence: TGTGCCAGCAGCCAAGGGGGGGGACGGCAGTACTTC. Translation: CASSQGGGRQYF.

The rearrangement joins TRBV4-3 to TRBJ2-7; D may be TRBD2 (6 bases). The CDR3 length is 14 residues. The V end lost 1 base, the J end lost 6 bases, and 13 bases lay between the germline ends. The germline gives CDR1 LGHNA, CDR2 YSLEER. CDR3 amino acids: CASSQASVGGEQYF. DNA for the CDR3: TGCGCCAGCAGCCAAGCTTCAGTGGGGGGCGAGCAGTACTTC.

The chain joins TRBV4-3 to TRBJ2-3; tentative D call: TRBD1 (6 bases). The CDR3 has 14 residues. The V end lost 8 bases, the J end lost 2 bases, and 14 bases lay between the germline ends. The germline CDR1 and CDR2 sequences are LGHNA and YSLEER. The DNA for the CDR3 is TGCGCCAGCTCTGGGGACATCCTCACAGATACGCAGTATTTT. This translates into CASSGDILTDTQYF.

J is TRBJ1-4 and V is TRBV7-6; no clear D gene. Trimming removed 1 base at V and 1 base at J, with 13 bases between. CDR3 length: 17 amino acids. Germline-derived CDR1 and CDR2 are SGHVS and FNYEAQ. In DNA, the CDR3 is TGTGCCAGCAGCTTAGGAAGAGTTTCTGGAACTAATGAAAAACTGTTTTTT. It encodes CASSLGRVSGTNEKLFF. The variable domain in full, with the rest retrieved from reference TRBV7-6 and TRBJ1-4, is GAGVSQSPRYKVTKRGQDVALRCDPISGHVSLYWYRQALGQGPEFLTYFNYEAQQDKSGLPNDRFSAERPEGSISTLTIQRTEQRDSAMYRCASSLGRVSGTNEKLFFGSGTQLSVL.

The chain recombines TRBV10-3 with TRBJ2-1, with 8 bases identical to TRBD1. V lost 6 bases and J lost 7; bases outside the gene matches: 11. From germline, CDR1 is ENHRY and CDR2 SYGVKD. The CDR3 sequence is 15 residues long. The CDR3 region is CAIRGEGTGRNEQFF. CDR3 coding DNA: TGTGCCATCAGGGGCGAGGGGACAGGACGGAATGAGCAGTTCTTC.

The rearrangement uses TRBV24-1 and TRBJ2-1; 8 positions agree with TRBD1. The CDR3 loop spans 15 amino acids. V gave up 4 bases and J gave up 7 bases; unmatched junction bases: 8. The germline V gene has CDR1 KGHDR and CDR2 SFDVKD. CDR3 nucleotides: TGTGCCACCAGTGACCCCGGGACAGGTTGGAATGAGCAGTTCTTC. Amino acids: CATSDPGTGWNEQFF.

The V gene is TRBV5-4, the J gene TRBJ1-2; 8 bases map to TRBD1. This CDR3 is 15 amino acids long. Germline V gene data show CDR1 as SGHNT and CDR2 as YYREEE (reference sequence). V shed 5 bases, J shed 4 bases, and the junction held 10 bases outside the gene matches. CDR3 residues: CASRPNQGAGYGYTF. DNA for the CDR3: TGTGCCAGCAGACCCAATCAGGGGGCGGGCTATGGCTACACCTTC.

The rearrangement joins TRBV4-3 to TRBJ1-1; no clear D. The germline V gene encodes CDR1 LGHNA and CDR2 YSLEER. The length of the CDR3 is 15 residues. Trimming took 0 bases from V and 0 from J, leaving 8 bases between them. For the CDR3, the DNA is TGCGCCAGCAGCCAAGAATTCAGGATGAACACTGAAGCTTTCTTT. Translated, it gives CASSQEFRMNTEAFF.

This chain uses TRBV30 with TRBJ2-6; D is uncertain. This CDR3 is built from 17 residues. Per germline, CDR1 GTSNPN and CDR2 SVGIG (reference sequence). V lost 0 bases and J lost 0, with 12 bases in between. The CDR3 DNA reads TGTGCCTGGAGTGTACAGCAGACCAGCTCTGGGGCCAACGTCCTGACTTTC. Encoded protein: CAWSVQQTSSGANVLTF.

The chain employs TRBV5-1 and TRBJ1-3; no clear D. Per germline, CDR1 SGHRS and CDR2 YFSETQ. The CDR3 covers 14 residues. Trimming shortened V by 1 base and J by 2 bases, and 7 bases separated the two germline ends. The CDR3 bases are TGCGCCAGCAGCTTGTCGGGAACTGGAAACACCATATATTTT. Translation: CASSLSGTGNTIYF.

The CDR3: CASSVAFGQGGYGYTF. CDR3 coding DNA: TGTGCCAGCAGCGTAGCTTTTGGGCAGGGTGGCTATGGCTACACCTTC. The genes are TRBV9 and TRBJ1-2; maybe TRBD1 (5 bases). V lost 0 bases and J lost 4, with 16 bases in between. CDR3 length: 16 residues. CDR1 and CDR2 (germline): SGDLS, YYNGEE. The full variable domain, in which reference TRBV9 and TRBJ1-2 provide the parts outside the CDR3, is DSGVTQTPKHLITATGQRVTLRCSPRSGDLSVYWYQQSLDQGLQFLIQYYNGEERAKGNILERFSAQQFPDLHSELNLSSLELGDSALYFCASSVAFGQGGYGYTFGSGTRLTVV.